The 5 T cell receptor beta chains given below trace back to one sample, sequenced in a study of T cell changes during pregnancy in multiple sclerosis. TCRdb's table, derived via immunoSEQ multiplex PCR, lists solely in-frame clones and lacks some. This table has roughly 27,000 clones, around nine tenths appearing once. The sequencing used CD4+ T cells from peripheral blood mononuclear cells, collected in the first trimester of pregnancy. These TCRs come from a female donor with multiple sclerosis, enrolled in a pregnancy study.

The chain recombines TRBV4-1 with TRBJ1-5; possibly TRBD1 for D (6 bases). The V end was cut by 4 bases, the J end by 2 bases, with 12 bases between. The CDR3 extends over 15 amino acids. Germline V gene lookup returns CDR1 MGHRA and CDR2 YSYEKL. CDR3 in DNA: TGCGCCAGCAGCCCAGGGGCGTGGGGCAATCAGCCCCAGCATTTT. This encodes CASSPGAWGNQPQHF.

This clone came up a few times. The CDR3 nucleotides are TGCGCCAGCAGTCAAACGGTAGCCAAAAACATTCAGTACTTC. It encodes CASSQTVAKNIQYF. The chain combines TRBV23-1 with TRBJ2-4; D ambiguous. TRBV23-1 is filed as an ORF, its function uncertain. V was trimmed by 2 bases and J by 0 bases, leaving 5 bases between them. The CDR3 sequence is 14 residues long.

The genes are TRBV27 and TRBJ2-7, with 8 bases lining up with TRBD2. Germline loops: CDR1 MNHEY, CDR2 SMNVEV (reference sequence). V lost 5 bases, J lost 3 bases, and 6 bases stayed unmatched. This CDR3 is built from 14 residues. CDR3 protein: CASSRTGGGYEQYF. The CDR3 nucleotides are TGTGCCAGCAGTCGTACGGGGGGGGGCTACGAGCAGTACTTC.

The chain has TRBV4-3 and TRBJ1-2, with D uncertain. In germline, CDR1 is LGHNA, CDR2 YSLEER. The length of the CDR3 is 15 residues. Trimming pared 0 bases from V and 8 bases from J, leaving 16 bases between. The DNA of the CDR3 is TGCGCCAGCAGCCAAGATGGTACCGGGGTCTTGGGCTACACCTTC. Translation gives CASSQDGTGVLGYTF.

The CDR3 spells CASSIYRKKDNEQFF. The DNA of the CDR3 is TGTGCCAGTAGTATCTACAGGAAGAAAGACAATGAGCAGTTCTTC. V is TRBV19 and J is TRBJ2-1, with D possibly matching TRBD1 (5 bases). Trimming shortened V by 3 bases and J by 5 bases, and 14 bases separated the two germline ends. Germline CDR1 and CDR2: LNHDA and SQIVND (reference sequence). This CDR3 contains 15 residues.